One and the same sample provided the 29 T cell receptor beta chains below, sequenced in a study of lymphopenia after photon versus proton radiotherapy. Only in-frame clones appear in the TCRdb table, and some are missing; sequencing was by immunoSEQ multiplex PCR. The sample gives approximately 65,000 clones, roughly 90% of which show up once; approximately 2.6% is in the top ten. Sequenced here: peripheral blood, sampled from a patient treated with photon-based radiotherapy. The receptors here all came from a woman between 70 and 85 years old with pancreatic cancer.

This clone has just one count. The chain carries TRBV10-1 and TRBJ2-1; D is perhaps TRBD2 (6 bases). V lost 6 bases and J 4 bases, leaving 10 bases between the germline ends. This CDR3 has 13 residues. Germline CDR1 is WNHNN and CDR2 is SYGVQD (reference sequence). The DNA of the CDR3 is TGCGCCAGCAGCCCCGGACTATACAATGAGCAGTTCTTC. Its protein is CASSPGLYNEQFF.

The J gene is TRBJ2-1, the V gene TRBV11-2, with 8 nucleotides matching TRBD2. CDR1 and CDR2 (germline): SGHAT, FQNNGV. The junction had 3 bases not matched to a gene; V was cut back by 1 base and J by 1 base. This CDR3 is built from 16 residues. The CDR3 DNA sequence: TGTGCCAGCAGCTTAGTACGCGGGAGGTCCTACAATGAGCAGTTCTTC. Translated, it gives CASSLVRGRSYNEQFF.

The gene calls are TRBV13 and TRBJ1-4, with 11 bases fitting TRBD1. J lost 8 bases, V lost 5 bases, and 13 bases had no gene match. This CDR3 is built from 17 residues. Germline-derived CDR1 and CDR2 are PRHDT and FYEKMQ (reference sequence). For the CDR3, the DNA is TGTGCCAGCAGCATCAGGACAGGGGGCGCCGGTAGAGAAAAACTGTTTTTT. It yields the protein CASSIRTGGAGREKLFF.

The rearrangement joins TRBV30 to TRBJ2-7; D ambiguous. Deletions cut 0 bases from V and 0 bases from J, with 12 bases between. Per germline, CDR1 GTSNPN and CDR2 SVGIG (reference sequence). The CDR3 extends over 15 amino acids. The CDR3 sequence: CAWSVGLLHSYEQYF. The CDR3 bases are TGTGCCTGGAGTGTAGGCCTCCTCCACTCCTACGAGCAGTACTTC.

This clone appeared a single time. DNA for the CDR3: TGTGCCAGCAGCTTGGTGGTCCAGGGAGGTGGCTACACCTTC. It yields the protein CASSLVVQGGGYTF. V is TRBV5-4 and J is TRBJ1-2, with D perhaps matching TRBD1 (5 bases). Germline loops: CDR1 SGHNT, CDR2 YYREEE (reference sequence). With 0 bases removed from V and 7 bases from J, the gap between germline ends came to 13 bases. The CDR3 covers 14 residues. Complete variable domain (other parts from reference TRBV5-4 and TRBJ1-2): ETGVTQSPTHLIKTRGQQVTLRCSSQSGHNTVSWYQQALGQGPQFIFQYYREEENGRGNFPPRFSGLQFPNYSSELNVNALELDDSALYLCASSLVVQGGGYTFGSGTRLTVV.

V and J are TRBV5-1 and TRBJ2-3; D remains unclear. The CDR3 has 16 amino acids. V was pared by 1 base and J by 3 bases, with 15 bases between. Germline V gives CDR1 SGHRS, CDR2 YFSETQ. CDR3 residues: CASSLSPRAKTDTQYF. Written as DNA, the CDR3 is TGCGCCAGCAGCTTGTCGCCTAGGGCGAAGACAGATACGCAGTATTTT.

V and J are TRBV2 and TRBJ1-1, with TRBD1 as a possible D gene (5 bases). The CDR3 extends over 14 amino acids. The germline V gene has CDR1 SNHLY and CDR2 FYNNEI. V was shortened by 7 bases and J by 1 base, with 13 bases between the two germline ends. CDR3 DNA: TGTGCCAGCAAGTTGGGGGGAGCGAACACTGAAGCTTTCTTT. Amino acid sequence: CASKLGGANTEAFF. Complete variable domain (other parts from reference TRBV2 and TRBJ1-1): EPEVTQTPSHQVTQMGQEVILRCVPISNHLYFYWYRQILGQKVEFLVSFYNNEISEKSEIFDDQFSVERPDGSNFTLKIRSTKLEDSAMYFCASKLGGANTEAFFGQGTRLTVV.

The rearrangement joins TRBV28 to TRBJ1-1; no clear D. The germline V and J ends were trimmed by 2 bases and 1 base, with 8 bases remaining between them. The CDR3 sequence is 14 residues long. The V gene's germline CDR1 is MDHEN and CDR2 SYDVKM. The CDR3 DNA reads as TGTGCCAGCAGTTTACAGTTAACGAACACTGAAGCTTTCTTT. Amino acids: CASSLQLTNTEAFF.

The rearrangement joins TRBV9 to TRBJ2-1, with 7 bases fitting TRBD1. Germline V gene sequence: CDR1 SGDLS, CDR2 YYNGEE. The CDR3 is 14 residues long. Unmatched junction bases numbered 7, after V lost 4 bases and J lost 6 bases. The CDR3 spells CASSPRQGSNEQFF. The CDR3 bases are TGTGCCAGCAGCCCTAGACAGGGTTCCAATGAGCAGTTCTTC.

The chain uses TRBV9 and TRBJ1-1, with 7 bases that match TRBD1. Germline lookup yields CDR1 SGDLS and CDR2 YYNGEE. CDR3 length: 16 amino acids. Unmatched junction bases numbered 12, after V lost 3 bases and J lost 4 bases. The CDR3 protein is CASSAGDSAGGTEAFF. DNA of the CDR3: TGTGCCAGCAGCGCCGGGGACAGCGCCGGGGGCACTGAAGCTTTCTTT.

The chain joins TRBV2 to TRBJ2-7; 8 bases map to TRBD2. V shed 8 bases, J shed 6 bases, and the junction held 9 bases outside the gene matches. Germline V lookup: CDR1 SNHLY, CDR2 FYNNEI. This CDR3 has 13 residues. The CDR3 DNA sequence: TGTGCCAGCTCCCGGGAGGGCCGGGGCGAGCAGTACTTC. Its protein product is CASSREGRGEQYF. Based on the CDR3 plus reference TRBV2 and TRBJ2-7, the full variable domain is EPEVTQTPSHQVTQMGQEVILRCVPISNHLYFYWYRQILGQKVEFLVSFYNNEISEKSEIFDDQFSVERPDGSNFTLKIRSTKLEDSAMYFCASSREGRGEQYFGPGTRLTVT.

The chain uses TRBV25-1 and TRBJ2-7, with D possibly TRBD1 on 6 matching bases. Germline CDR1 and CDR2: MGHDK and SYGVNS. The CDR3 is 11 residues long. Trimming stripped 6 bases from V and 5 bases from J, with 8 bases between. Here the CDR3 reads CASSRGHEQYF. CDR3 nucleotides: TGTGCCAGCAGCAGGGGTCACGAGCAGTACTTC.

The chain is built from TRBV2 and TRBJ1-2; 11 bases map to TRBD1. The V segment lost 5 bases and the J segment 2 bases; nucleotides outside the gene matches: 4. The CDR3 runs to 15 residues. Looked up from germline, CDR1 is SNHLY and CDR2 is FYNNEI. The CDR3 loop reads CASSNRDRGNYGYTF. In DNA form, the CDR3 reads TGTGCCAGCAGTAACCGGGACAGGGGGAACTATGGCTACACCTTC. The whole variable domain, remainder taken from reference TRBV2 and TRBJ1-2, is EPEVTQTPSHQVTQMGQEVILRCVPISNHLYFYWYRQILGQKVEFLVSFYNNEISEKSEIFDDQFSVERPDGSNFTLKIRSTKLEDSAMYFCASSNRDRGNYGYTFGSGTRLTVV.

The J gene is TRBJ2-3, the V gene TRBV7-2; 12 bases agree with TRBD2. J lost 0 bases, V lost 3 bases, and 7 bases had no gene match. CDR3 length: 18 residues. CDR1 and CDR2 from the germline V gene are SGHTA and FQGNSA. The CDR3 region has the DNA TGTGCCAGCAGCTTCCGGACTAGCGGGGCTTCTAGCACAGATACGCAGTATTTT. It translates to CASSFRTSGASSTDTQYF.

DNA for the CDR3: TGTGCCAGCAGCGAGCGGACAGGGGGCACAGATACGCAGTATTTT. Protein sequence: CASSERTGGTDTQYF. The rearrangement links TRBV9 to TRBJ2-3; 9 nucleotides align to TRBD1. J was trimmed by 1 base and V by 3 bases; bases with no gene match: 3. CDR1 SGDLS and CDR2 YYNGEE come from the germline V gene. The CDR3 is 15 amino acids.

CDR3 sequence (DNA): TGCGCCAGCAGCCAAGATGTGCTAGCGGGAAGTTTTGGGGAGACCCAGTACTTC. The encoded protein is CASSQDVLAGSFGETQYF. The chain employs TRBV4-3 and TRBJ2-5, with 9 bases fitting TRBD2. The V and J ends lost 0 bases and 5 bases, in that order; junction bases with no gene match: 13. This CDR3 is 18 amino acids long. Per the germline V gene, CDR1 is LGHNA and CDR2 is YSLEER.

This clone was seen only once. CDR3 residues: CASSRIAGSSYNEQFF. CDR3 sequence (DNA): TGTGCCAGCAGTAGGATAGCGGGTAGCTCCTACAATGAGCAGTTCTTC. The V call is TRBV27, the J call TRBJ2-1; 7 bases are a match to TRBD2. The germline V gene has CDR1 MNHEY and CDR2 SMNVEV (reference sequence). The CDR3 covers 16 residues. V trimming: 5 bases; J trimming: 0 bases; junction bases outside the gene matches: 7.

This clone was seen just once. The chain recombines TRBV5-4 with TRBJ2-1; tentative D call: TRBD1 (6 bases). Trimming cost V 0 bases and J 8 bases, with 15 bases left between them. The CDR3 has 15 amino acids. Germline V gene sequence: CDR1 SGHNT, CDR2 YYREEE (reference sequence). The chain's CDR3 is CASSLGRDILHEQFF. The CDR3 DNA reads TGTGCCAGCAGCTTGGGCCGGGACATCCTCCATGAGCAGTTCTTC.

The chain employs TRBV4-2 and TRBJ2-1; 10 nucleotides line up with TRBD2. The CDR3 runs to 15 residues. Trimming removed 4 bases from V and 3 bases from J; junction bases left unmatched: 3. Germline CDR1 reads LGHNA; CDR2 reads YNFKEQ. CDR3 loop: CASSRLAGDYNEQFF. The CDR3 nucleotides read TGTGCCAGCAGCCGACTAGCGGGTGACTACAATGAGCAGTTCTTC.

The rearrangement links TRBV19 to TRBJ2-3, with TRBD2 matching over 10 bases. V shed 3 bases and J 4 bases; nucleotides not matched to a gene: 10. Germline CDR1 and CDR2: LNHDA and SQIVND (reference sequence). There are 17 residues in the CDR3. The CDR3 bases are TGTGCCAGTAGTATGGGGCTAGCGGGAGTGGGTGCAGATACGCAGTATTTT. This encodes CASSMGLAGVGADTQYF.

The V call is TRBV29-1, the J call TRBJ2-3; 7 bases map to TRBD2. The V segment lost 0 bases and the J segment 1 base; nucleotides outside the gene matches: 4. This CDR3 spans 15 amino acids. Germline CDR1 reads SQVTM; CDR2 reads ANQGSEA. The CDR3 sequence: CSVEDPLARTDTQYF. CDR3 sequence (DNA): TGCAGCGTTGAAGATCCACTAGCGCGCACAGATACGCAGTATTTT.

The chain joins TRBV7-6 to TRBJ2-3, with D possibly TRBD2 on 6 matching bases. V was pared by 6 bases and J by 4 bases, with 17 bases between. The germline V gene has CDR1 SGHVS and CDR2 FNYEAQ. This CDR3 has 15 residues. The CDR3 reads CASSPSGSLSDTQYF. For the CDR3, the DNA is TGTGCCAGCAGTCCATCCGGGAGTTTGTCAGATACGCAGTATTTT.

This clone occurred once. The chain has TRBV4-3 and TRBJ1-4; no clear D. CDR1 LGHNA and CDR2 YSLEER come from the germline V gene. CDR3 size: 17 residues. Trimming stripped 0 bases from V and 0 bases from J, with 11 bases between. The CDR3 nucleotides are TGCGCCAGCAGCCAAGAGGGCAGTCGGGCAACTAATGAAAAACTGTTTTTT. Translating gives CASSQEGSRATNEKLFF.

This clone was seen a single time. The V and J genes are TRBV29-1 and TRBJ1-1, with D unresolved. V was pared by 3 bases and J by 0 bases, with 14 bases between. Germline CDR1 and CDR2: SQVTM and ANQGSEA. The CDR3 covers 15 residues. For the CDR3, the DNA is TGCAGCGTTGACCGAAAGGTAGCCATGAACACTGAAGCTTTCTTT. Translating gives CSVDRKVAMNTEAFF.

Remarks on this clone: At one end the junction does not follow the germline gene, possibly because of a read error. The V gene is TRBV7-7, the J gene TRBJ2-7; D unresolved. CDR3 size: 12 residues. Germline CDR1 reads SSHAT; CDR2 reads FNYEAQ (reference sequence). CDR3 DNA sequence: TGTGCTAGCAGCACAACGGGTGGGGAGCAGTACTTC. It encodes CASSTTGGEQYF. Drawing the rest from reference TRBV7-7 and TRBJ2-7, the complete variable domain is GAGVSQSPRYKVTKRGQDVTLRCDPISSHATLYWYQQALGQGPEFLTYFNYEAQPDKSGLPSDRFSAERPEGSISTLTIQRTEQRDSAMYRCASSTTGGEQYFGPGTRLTVT.

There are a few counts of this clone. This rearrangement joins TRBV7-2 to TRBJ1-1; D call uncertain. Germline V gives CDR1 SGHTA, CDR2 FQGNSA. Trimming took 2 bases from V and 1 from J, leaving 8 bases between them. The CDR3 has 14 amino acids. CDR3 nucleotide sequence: TGTGCCAGCAGCTTATCCAACCGGAACACTGAAGCTTTCTTT. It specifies CASSLSNRNTEAFF.

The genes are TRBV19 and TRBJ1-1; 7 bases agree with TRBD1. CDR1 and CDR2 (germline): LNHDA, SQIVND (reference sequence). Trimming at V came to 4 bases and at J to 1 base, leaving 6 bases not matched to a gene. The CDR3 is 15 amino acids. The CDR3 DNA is TGTGCCAGTAGTACCCCGACAGGGTGGAACACTGAAGCTTTCTTT. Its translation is CASSTPTGWNTEAFF.

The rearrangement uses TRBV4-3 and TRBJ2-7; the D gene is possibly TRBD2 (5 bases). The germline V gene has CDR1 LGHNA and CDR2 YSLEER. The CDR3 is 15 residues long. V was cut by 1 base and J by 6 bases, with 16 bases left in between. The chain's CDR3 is CASSQGAGLEFEQYF. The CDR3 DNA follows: TGCGCCAGCAGCCAAGGGGCGGGCTTGGAGTTCGAGCAGTACTTC.

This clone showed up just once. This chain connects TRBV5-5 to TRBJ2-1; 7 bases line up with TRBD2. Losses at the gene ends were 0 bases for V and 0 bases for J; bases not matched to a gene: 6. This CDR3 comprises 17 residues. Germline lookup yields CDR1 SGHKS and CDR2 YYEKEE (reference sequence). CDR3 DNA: TGTGCCAGCAGCTTGGTGGCTAGCGGAAGCTCCTACAATGAGCAGTTCTTC. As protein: CASSLVASGSSYNEQFF.